Listed here is a single TCR beta chain. The antigen is undetermined. This record comes from a study of T cell responses to AZD1222 COVID-19 vaccine. Study-level points and caveats: Donor demographics were predominantly white British with a female majority; clonal diversity may be underestimated.

The germline CDR1 and CDR2 sequences are MNHEY and SMNVEV (reference sequence). This CDR3 is built from 15 residues. The V and J ends lost 2 bases and 1 base respectively, with 12 bases between them. Assay: immunoSEQ multiplex PCR; the TCRdb copy retains only in-frame clones and omits some. The table includes under 150,000 clones, approximately 90% detected once. The chain combines TRBV27 with TRBJ2-7; D uncertain. The source material was peripheral blood, sampled on day 0 of AZD1222 vaccination. The source is an adult in good health. The CDR3 here is CASSLAAVPSYEQYF. As DNA, the CDR3 is TGTGCCAGCAGTTTAGCGGCAGTCCCATCCTACGAGCAGTACTTC.